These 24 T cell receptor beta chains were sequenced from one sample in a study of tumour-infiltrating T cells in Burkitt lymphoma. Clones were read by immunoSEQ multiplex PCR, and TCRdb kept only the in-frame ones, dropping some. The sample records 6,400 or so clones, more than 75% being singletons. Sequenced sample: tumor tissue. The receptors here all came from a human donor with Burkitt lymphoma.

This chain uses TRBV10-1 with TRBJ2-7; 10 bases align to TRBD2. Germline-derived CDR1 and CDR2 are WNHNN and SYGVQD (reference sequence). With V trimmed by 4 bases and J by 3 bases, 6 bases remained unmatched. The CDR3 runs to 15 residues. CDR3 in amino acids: CASSGRLAGFYEQYF. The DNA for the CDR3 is TGCGCCAGCAGTGGTCGACTAGCGGGTTTCTACGAGCAGTACTTC.

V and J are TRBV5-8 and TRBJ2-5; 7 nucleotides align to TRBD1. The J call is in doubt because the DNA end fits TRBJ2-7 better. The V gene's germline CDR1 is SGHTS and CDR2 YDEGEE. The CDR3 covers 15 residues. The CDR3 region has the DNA TGTGCCAGCAGCTCATACAGGGGAGTGTCCTACGAGCAGTACTTC. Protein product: CASSSYRGVSYEQYF.

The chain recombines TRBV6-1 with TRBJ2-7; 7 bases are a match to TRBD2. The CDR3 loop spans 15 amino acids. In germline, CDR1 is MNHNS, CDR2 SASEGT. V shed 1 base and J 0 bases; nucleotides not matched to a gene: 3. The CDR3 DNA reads TGTGCCAGCAGTGAAGAAGCGGGGTCCTCCTACGAGCAGTACTTC. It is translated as CASSEEAGSSYEQYF.

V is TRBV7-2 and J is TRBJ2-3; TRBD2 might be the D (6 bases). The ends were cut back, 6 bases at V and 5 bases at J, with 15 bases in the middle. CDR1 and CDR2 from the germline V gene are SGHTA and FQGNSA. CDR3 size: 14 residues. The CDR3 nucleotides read TGTGCCAGCAGAACGGCGACAGCGGGAGATACGCAGTATTTT. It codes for CASRTATAGDTQYF.

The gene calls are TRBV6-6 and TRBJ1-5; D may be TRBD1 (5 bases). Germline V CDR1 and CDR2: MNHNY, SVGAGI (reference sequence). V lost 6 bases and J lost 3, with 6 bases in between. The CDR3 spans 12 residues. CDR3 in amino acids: CASRDINQPQHF. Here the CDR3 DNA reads TGTGCCAGCAGGGACATCAATCAGCCCCAGCATTTT.

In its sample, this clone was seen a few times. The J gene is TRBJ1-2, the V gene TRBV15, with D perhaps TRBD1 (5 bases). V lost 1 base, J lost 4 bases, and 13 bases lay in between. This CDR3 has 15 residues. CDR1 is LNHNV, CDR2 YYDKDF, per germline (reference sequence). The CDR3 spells CATSRGDAGSYGYTF. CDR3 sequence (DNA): TGTGCCACCAGCAGAGGGGATGCAGGGAGCTATGGCTACACCTTC.

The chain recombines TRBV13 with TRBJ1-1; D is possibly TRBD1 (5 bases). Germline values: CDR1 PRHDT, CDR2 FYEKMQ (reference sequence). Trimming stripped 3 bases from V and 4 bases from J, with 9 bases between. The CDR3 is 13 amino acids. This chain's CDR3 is CASSLGGVTEAFF. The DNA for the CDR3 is TGTGCCAGCAGCTTGGGGGGGGTCACTGAAGCTTTCTTT.

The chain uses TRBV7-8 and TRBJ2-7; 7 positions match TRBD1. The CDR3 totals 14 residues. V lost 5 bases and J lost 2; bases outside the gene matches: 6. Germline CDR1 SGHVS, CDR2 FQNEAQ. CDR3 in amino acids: CASSVDRVTYEQYF. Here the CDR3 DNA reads TGTGCCAGCAGCGTCGACAGGGTAACCTACGAGCAGTACTTC.

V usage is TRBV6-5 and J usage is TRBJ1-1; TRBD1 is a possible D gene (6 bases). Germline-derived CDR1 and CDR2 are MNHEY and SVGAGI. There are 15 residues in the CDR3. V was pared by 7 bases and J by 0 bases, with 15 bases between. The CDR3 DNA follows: TGTGCCAGCACCCACACGGGACACTTGAACACTGAAGCTTTCTTT. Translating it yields CASTHTGHLNTEAFF.

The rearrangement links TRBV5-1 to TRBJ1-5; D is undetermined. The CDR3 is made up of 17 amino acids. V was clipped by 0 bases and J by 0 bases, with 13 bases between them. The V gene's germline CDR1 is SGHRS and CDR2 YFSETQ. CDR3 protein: CASSLGGGGDSNQPQHF. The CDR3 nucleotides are TGCGCCAGCAGCTTGGGTGGCGGCGGCGATAGCAATCAGCCCCAGCATTTT.

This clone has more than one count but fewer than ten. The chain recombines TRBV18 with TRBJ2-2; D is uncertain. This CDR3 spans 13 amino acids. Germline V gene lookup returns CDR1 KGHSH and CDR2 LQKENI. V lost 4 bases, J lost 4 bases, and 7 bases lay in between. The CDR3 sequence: CASSLLVTGELFF. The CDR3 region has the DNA TGTGCCAGCTCACTCCTAGTCACCGGGGAGCTGTTTTTT.

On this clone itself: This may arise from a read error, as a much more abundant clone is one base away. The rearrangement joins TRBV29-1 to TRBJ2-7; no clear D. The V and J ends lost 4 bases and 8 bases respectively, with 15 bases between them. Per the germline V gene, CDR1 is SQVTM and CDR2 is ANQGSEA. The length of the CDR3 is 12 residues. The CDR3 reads CSVADMTSKQYF. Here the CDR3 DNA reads TGCAGCGTTGCCGACATGACAAGCAAGCAGTACTTC.

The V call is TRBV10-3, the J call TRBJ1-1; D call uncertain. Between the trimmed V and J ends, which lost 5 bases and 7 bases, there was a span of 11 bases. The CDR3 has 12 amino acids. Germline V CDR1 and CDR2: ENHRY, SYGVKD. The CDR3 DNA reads TGTGCCATCAGTTCTTCAGTGGGTGAAGCTTTCTTT. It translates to CAISSSVGEAFF.

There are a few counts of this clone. In DNA form, the CDR3 reads TGTGCCAGCAGCTTGCCGGGGGCGGGCACAGATACGCAGTATTTT. Amino acid sequence: CASSLPGAGTDTQYF. V is TRBV5-6 and J is TRBJ2-3; D might be TRBD1 or TRBD2, each matching 6 bases. Germline CDR1 and CDR2: SGHDT and YYEEEE. V lost 1 base, J lost 1 base, and 10 bases lay in between. The CDR3 consists of 15 residues.

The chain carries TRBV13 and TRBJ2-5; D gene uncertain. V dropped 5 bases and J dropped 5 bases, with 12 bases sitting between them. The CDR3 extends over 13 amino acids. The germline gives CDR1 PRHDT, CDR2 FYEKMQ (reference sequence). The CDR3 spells CASSPRLGETQYF. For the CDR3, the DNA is TGTGCCAGCAGCCCAAGATTAGGCGAGACCCAGTACTTC. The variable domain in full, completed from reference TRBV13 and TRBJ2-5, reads AAGVIQSPRHLIKEKRETATLKCYPIPRHDTVYWYQQGPGQDPQFLISFYEKMQSDKGSIPDRFSAQQFSDYHSELNMSSLELGDSALYFCASSPRLGETQYFGPGTRLLVL.

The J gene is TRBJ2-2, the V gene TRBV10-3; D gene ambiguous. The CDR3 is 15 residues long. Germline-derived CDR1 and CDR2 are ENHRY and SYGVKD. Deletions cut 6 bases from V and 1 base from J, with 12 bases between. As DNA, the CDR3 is TGTGCCATCAGAGACAATCGAAGGAACACCGGGGAGCTGTTTTTT. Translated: CAIRDNRRNTGELFF.

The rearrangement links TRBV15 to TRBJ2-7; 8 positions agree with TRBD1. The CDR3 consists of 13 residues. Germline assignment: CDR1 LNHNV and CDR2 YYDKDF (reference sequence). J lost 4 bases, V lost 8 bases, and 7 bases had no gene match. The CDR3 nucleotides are TGTGCCACCTCGCAGGACAGGGCTTACGAGCAGTACTTC. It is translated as CATSQDRAYEQYF.

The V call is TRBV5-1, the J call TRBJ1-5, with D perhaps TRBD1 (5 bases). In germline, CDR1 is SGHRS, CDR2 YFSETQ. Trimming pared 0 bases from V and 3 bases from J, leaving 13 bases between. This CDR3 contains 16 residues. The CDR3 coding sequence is TGCGCCAGCAGCTTGGCCCCGGCGGACAACAATCAGCCCCAGCATTTT. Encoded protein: CASSLAPADNNQPQHF. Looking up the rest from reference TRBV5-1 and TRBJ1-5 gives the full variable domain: KAGVTQTPRYLIKTRGQQVTLSCSPISGHRSVSWYQQTPGQGLQFLFEYFSETQRNKGNFPGRFSGRQFSNSRSEMNVSTLELGDSALYLCASSLAPADNNQPQHFGDGTRLSIL.

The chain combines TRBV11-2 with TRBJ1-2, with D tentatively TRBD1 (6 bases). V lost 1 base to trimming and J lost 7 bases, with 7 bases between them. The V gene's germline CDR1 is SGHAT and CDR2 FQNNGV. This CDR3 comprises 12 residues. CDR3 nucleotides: TGTGCCAGCAGCTTAGCAGGGGTTGGCTACACCTTC. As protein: CASSLAGVGYTF.

This CDR3 is CASSPQGITDTQYF. The CDR3 bases are TGTGCCAGCAGCCCCCAGGGCATCACAGATACGCAGTATTTT. The chain carries TRBV7-3 and TRBJ2-3, with D possibly TRBD1 on 5 matching bases. The V gene lost 5 bases and the J gene lost 2 bases, with 11 bases spanning the gap. CDR1 and CDR2 (germline): SGHTA, FQGTGA. The CDR3 length is 14 residues.

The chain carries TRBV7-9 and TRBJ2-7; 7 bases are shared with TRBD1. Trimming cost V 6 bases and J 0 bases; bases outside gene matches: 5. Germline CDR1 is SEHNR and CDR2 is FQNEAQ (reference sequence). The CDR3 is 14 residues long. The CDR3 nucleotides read TGTGCCAGCAGTAAACCAGGGGGCTCCTACGAGCAGTACTTC. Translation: CASSKPGGSYEQYF.

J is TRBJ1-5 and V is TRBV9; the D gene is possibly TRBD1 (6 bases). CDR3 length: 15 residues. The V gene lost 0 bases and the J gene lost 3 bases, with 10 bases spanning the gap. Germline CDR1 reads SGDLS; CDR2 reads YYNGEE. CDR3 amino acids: CASSVAGENNQPQHF. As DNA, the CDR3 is TGTGCCAGCAGCGTAGCAGGGGAAAACAATCAGCCCCAGCATTTT. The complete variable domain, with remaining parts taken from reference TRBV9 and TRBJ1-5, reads DSGVTQTPKHLITATGQRVTLRCSPRSGDLSVYWYQQSLDQGLQFLIQYYNGEERAKGNILERFSAQQFPDLHSELNLSSLELGDSALYFCASSVAGENNQPQHFGDGTRLSIL.

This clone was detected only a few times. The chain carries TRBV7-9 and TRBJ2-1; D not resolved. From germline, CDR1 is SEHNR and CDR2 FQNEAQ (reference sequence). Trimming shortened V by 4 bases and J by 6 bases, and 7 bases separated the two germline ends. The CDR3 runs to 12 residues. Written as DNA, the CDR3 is TGTGCCAGCAGCTCCGACATCAATGAGCAGTTCTTC. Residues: CASSSDINEQFF.

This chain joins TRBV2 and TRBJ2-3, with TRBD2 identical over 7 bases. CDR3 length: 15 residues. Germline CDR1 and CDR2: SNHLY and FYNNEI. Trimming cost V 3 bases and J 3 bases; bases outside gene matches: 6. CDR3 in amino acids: CASSEWEGSTDTQYF. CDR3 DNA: TGTGCCAGCAGTGAGTGGGAGGGGTCGACAGATACGCAGTATTTT. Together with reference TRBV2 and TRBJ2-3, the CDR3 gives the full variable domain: EPEVTQTPSHQVTQMGQEVILRCVPISNHLYFYWYRQILGQKVEFLVSFYNNEISEKSEIFDDQFSVERPDGSNFTLKIRSTKLEDSAMYFCASSEWEGSTDTQYFGPGTRLTVL.